This T cell receptor (beta chain) was captured by sequencing in a study of Ad26.COV2.S vaccination and SARS-CoV-2 variants. Study overall: Donor got 5x10^10 or 1x10^11 viral particles of Ad26.COV2.S. Notes on the study in general: Vaccinated individuals (as opposed to placebo recipients) had higher spike-specific TCR breadth. Substantial breadth in spike-specific CD8+ and CD4+ T cell responses was reportedly seen after vaccination.

Profiling relied on immunoSEQ multiplex PCR, and the TCRdb table lists in-frame clones only, not all of them. The data contain about 350,000 clones, approximately 84% of them singletons. V dropped 6 bases and J dropped 0 bases, with 4 bases sitting between them. Germline V gives CDR1 MNHEY, CDR2 SVGEGT. The CDR3 has 12 residues. The treatment denotes: some 20 received Ad26.COV2.S at low or high dose, single or two shots; roughly five received placebo; per-sample allocation not given. On day 63 after the first injection, vaccine and placebo recipients gave samples. Comment on this clone: The antigen is unknown.

The sequences come from peripheral blood, collected in a trial of Ad26.COV2.S vaccine versus placebo. The chain has TRBV6-2 or TRBV6-3 and TRBJ2-3, with D unclear. The clonotype originates from a person aged 18-65 years who received the Ad26.COV2.S COVID-19 vaccine or a placebo. CDR3 loop: CASSHSTDTQYF. CDR3 nucleotide sequence: TGTGCCAGCAGCCACAGCACAGATACGCAGTATTTT.